The present TCR beta chain was sequenced within a study of Graves' ophthalmopathy and Graves' hyperthyroidism. This clonotype was counted many times. Its cognate antigen is unknown. RNA transcripts were the template, and TCR beta CDR3 regions were amplified from them. HTBI-primed first-round RT-PCR preceded second-round multiplex PCR. TCRdb called the multiplex PCR reads again in MiXCR, with one record for every CDR3 protein. The sample has fewer than 350,000 distinct CDR3 sequences; roughly a sixth are singletons. Notes on the study in general: The study's model predicted ophthalmopathy progression at approximately 70% sensitivity and 72.22% specificity. Most expanded clonotypes from thyroid (those above 0.001 frequency) were also found in blood.

This CDR3 spans 13 amino acids. Germline CDR1 and CDR2: SGHDT and YYEEEE. Deletions cut 1 base from V and 8 bases from J, with 7 bases between. Ophthalmopathy donors showed moderate-to-severe activity, CAS ≥3, NOSPECS ≥4 and a duration under 3 months. This TCR came from an adult man with Graves' ophthalmopathy. V usage is TRBV5-6 and J usage is TRBJ1-6; no firm D call. Source material: peripheral blood. CDR3 in amino acids: CASSLQPDSPLHF. CDR3 coding DNA: TGTGCCAGCAGCTTGCAGCCGGATTCACCCCTCCACTTT.